The TCR beta chain under discussion was sequenced for a study of CD8 T cells in ankylosing spondylitis. Study-wide results and limits: Researchers reportedly found disease-linked clones significantly enriched in matched ankylosing spondylitis synovial fluid. With a CD8+ phenotype, disease-linked clones were relatively rare in peripheral blood. Earlier work had already found some motif variants in reactive arthritis synovial fluid and blood.

MiXCR, run by TCRdb on the 5' RACE reads, gives a single entry per CDR3 protein. This table holds about 320,000 distinct CDR3 sequences, 11% found once. V lost 3 bases and J 0 bases, leaving 9 bases between the germline ends. Germline V gene data show CDR1 as SGHVS and CDR2 as FNYEAQ. CDR3 length equals 14 residues. On this clonotype itself: Its antigen is still unknown.

The chain employs TRBV7-6 and TRBJ2-7; perhaps TRBD1 as D (5 bases). Sequenced: blood, either unsorted or a sorted T cell fraction (not recorded which). This clonotype was sampled from a female donor with ankylosing spondylitis or in good health (not recorded which). CDR3 in amino acids: CASSFGDSSYEQYF. In nucleotides, the CDR3 is TGTGCCAGCAGCTTCGGCGACAGCTCCTACGAGCAGTACTTC.